What follows are 3 T cell receptor beta chains derived from one specimen sequenced in a study of control samples from healthy donors and cancer patients. The data were produced by immunoSEQ multiplex PCR, yet TCRdb's version contains in-frame clones alone and is incomplete. The table shows over 150,000 clones, with more than 90% occurring only once. The sample consisted of blood. Source of these receptors: a young man in good health.

The V call is TRBV19, the J call TRBJ1-5, with D possibly matching TRBD1 (5 bases). The CDR3 runs to 14 residues. Germline values: CDR1 LNHDA, CDR2 SQIVND (reference sequence). The V end was cut by 3 bases, the J end by 6 bases, with 12 bases between. The DNA of the CDR3 is TGTGCCAGTAGTATCACGGGGGATGCTCAGCCCCAGCATTTT. Translating gives CASSITGDAQPQHF.

This sequence joins TRBV29-1 and TRBJ1-2; unclear D gene. V was cut by 0 bases and J by 4 bases, with 12 bases left in between. Germline assignment: CDR1 SQVTM and CDR2 ANQGSEA. This CDR3 comprises 14 residues. As DNA, the CDR3 is TGCAGCGTTGAAGACCCGAGGACGGTCTATGGCTACACCTTC. Translated: CSVEDPRTVYGYTF.

The chain is built from TRBV6-2 or TRBV6-3 and TRBJ1-5; no clear D gene. The V gene's germline CDR1 is MNHEY and CDR2 SVGEGT. The CDR3 sequence is 12 residues long. Trimming removed 4 bases from V and 7 bases from J, with 8 bases in between. CDR3: CASSSPAQPQHF. The CDR3 region has the DNA TGTGCCAGCAGTTCCCCCGCACAGCCCCAGCATTTT.